The TCR beta chain under discussion was sequenced for a study of blood T cell repertoires in COVID-19. Background on the study: Donors in the United States, Italy and Spain gave samples during acute or convalescent COVID-19. Sample material is recorded as cDNA or gDNA derived from T cells, B-cell-depleted T cells, or PBMCs.

The table came from immunoSEQ multiplex PCR; TCRdb's copy has only in-frame clones and leaves some out. The sample has approximately 250,000 clones; approximately 90% are singletons. This CDR3 has 16 amino acids. Trimming removed 0 bases from V and 8 bases from J; junction bases left unmatched: 13. From germline, CDR1 is SGHNT and CDR2 YYREEE (reference sequence). This sequence was found in a man between 18 and 35 years old with active or convalescent COVID-19. The sample comprised peripheral blood. The rearrangement links TRBV5-4 to TRBJ1-2, with 7 bases matching TRBD1. As DNA, the CDR3 is TGTGCCAGCAGCTTGGCCCAAGGACAGGCCGGGGTAGGCTACACCTTC. This sequence encodes CASSLAQGQAGVGYTF.